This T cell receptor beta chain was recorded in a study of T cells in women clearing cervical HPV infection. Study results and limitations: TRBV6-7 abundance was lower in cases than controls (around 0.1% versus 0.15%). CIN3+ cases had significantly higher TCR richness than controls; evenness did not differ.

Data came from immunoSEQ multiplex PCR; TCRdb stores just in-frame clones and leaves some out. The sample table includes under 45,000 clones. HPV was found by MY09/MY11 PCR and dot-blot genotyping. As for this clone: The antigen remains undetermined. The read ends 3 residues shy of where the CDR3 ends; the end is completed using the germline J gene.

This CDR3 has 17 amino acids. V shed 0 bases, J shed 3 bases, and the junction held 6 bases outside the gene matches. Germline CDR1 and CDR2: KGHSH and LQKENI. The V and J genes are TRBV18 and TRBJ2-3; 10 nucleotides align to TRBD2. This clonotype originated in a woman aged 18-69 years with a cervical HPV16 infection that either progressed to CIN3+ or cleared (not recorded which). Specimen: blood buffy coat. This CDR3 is CASSPPKLAGVTDTQYF. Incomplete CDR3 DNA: TGTGCCAGCTCACCACCGAAGCTAGCGGGAGTAACAGATACG.